This T cell receptor beta chain stems from a study of T-cell reconstitution after alpha-beta-depleted transplantation in children. This clonotype has ten or more counts. Preparation of the TCRbeta library was carried out with unique molecular identifiers. TCRdb re-analysed the PCR reads in MiXCR, keeping a single row per CDR3 protein. Of 200,000 to 300,000 distinct CDR3 sequences detected, around 12% appear once; the ten largest clones hold 2% to 3%. Germline CDR1 SGHTA, CDR2 FQGTGA. The CDR3 runs to 13 residues. Trimming cost V 2 bases and J 3 bases, with 7 bases left between them. The sequence was collected from a human donor who donated a stem cell graft to a child with acute lymphoblastic leukemia. The material sequenced was PBMCs from the stem cell graft donor, taken from the stem cell graft. The chain has TRBV7-3 and TRBJ1-1; D might be TRBD1 (5 bases). CDR3 in amino acids: CASSLQGHTEAFF. CDR3 DNA: TGTGCCAGCAGCTTACAGGGTCACACTGAAGCTTTCTTT.